The source of this T cell receptor beta chain is a study of T cells expressing NK-cell markers. Looking at the study overall: Sorted CD3+CD56+NKG2C+, CD3+CD56+NKG2C- and CD3+CD56-NKG2C+ T-cell subsets were beta-chain profiled. HCMV seropositivity marked most of the eight sequenced donors; one was seronegative.

The CDR3 covers 13 residues. Germline lookup yields CDR1 MNHEY and CDR2 SVGEGT. From the 5' RACE reads, TCRdb lists one entry per CDR3 protein and no DNA. The sample holds about 460,000 distinct CDR3 sequences. The material sequenced was blood T cells: a sorted CD56 or NKG2C T cell subset, CD4+ or CD8+ T cells, or bulk PBMC T cells (not recorded which). The gene calls are TRBV6-2 or TRBV6-3 and TRBJ2-5; the TCRdb call, TRBD1, lacks DNA for checking. The sequence derives from a woman between 45 and 60 years old in good health. CDR3: CASRPRGRETQYF.